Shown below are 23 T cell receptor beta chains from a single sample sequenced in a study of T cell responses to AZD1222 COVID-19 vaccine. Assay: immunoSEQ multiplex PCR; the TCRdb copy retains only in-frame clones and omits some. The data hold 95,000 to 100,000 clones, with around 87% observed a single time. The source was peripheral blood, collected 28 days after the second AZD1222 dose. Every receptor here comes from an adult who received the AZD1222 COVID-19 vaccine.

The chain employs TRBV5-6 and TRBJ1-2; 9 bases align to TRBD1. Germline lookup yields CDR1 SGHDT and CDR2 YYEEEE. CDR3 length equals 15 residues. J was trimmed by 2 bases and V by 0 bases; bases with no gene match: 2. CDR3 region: CASSLADRGNYGYTF. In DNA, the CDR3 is TGTGCCAGCAGCTTGGCGGACAGGGGAAACTATGGCTACACCTTC. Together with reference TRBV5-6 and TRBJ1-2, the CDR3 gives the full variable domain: DAGVTQSPTHLIKTRGQQVTLRCSPKSGHDTVSWYQQALGQGPQFIFQYYEEEERQRGNFPDRFSGHQFPNYSSELNVNALLLGDSALYLCASSLADRGNYGYTFGSGTRLTVV.

The CDR3 loop is CASSPRREYDNEQFF. The CDR3 bases are TGTGCCAGCTCACCACGAAGGGAATACGACAATGAGCAGTTCTTC. This chain links TRBV18 with TRBJ2-1; D call uncertain. CDR1 and CDR2 from the germline V gene are KGHSH and LQKENI. V lost 1 base to trimming and J lost 5 bases, with 12 bases between them. The CDR3 runs to 15 residues.

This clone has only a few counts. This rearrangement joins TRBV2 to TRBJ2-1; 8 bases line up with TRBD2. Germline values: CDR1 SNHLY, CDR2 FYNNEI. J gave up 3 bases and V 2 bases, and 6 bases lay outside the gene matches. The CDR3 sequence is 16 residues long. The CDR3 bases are TGTGCCAGCAGTGAATCGACTAGCGCGAACTACAATGAGCAGTTCTTC. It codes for CASSESTSANYNEQFF.

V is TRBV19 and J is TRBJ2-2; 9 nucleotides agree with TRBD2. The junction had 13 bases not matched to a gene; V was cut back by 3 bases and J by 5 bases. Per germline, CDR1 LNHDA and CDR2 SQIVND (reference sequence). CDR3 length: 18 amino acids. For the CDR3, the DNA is TGTGCCAGTAGTATGATGGGACTAGCCGCGGGGAAAACCGGGGAGCTGTTTTTT. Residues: CASSMMGLAAGKTGELFF.

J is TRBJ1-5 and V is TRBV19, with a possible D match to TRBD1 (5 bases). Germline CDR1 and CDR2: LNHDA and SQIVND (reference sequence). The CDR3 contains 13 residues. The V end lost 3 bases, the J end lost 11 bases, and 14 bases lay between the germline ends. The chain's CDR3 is CASSIPGPSAQHF. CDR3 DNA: TGTGCCAGTAGTATCCCAGGGCCCAGTGCCCAGCATTTT.

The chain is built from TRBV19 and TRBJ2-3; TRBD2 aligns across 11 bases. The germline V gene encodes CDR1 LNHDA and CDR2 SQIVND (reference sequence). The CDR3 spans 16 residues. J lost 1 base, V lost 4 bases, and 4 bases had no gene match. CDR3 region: CASSTILAGGTDTQYF. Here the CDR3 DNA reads TGTGCCAGTAGTACTATACTAGCGGGAGGCACAGATACGCAGTATTTT.

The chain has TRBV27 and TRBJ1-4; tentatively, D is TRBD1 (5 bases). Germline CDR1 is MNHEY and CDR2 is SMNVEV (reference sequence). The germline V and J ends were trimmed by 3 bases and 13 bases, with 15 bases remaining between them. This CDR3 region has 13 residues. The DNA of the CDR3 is TGTGCCAGCAGTTTTGGGTCACCGGGGGGACTGTTTTTT. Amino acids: CASSFGSPGGLFF.

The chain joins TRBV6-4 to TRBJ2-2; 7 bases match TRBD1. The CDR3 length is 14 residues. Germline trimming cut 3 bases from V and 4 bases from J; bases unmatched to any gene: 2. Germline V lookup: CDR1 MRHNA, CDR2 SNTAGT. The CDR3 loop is CASSEAGGTGELFF. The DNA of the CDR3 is TGTGCCAGCAGTGAGGCAGGGGGCACCGGGGAGCTGTTTTTT.

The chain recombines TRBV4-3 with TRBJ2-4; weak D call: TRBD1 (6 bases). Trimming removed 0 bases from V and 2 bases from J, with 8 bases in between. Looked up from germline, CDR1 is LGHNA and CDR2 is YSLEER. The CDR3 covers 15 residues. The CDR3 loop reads CASSQDGDTKNIQYF. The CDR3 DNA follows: TGCGCCAGCAGCCAAGATGGGGACACCAAAAACATTCAGTACTTC.

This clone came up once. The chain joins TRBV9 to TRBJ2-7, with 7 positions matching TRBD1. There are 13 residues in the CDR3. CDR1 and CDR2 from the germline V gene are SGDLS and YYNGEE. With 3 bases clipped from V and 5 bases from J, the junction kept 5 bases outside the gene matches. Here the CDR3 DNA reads TGTGCCAGCAGCGCAGGACAGGCGGACGAGCAGTACTTC. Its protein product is CASSAGQADEQYF.

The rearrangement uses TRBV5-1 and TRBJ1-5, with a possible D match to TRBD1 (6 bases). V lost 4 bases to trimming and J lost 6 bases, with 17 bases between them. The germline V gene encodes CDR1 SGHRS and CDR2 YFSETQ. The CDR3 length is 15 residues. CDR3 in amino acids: CASSTDGGPGQPQHF. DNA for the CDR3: TGCGCCAGCAGCACGGACGGGGGGCCGGGTCAGCCCCAGCATTTT.

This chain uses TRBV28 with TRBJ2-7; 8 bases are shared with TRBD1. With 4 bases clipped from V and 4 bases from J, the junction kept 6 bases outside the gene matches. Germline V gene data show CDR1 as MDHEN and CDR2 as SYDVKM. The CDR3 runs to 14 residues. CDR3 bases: TGTGCCAGCAGTTATCATCACAGGGGGTACGAGCAGTACTTC. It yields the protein CASSYHHRGYEQYF.

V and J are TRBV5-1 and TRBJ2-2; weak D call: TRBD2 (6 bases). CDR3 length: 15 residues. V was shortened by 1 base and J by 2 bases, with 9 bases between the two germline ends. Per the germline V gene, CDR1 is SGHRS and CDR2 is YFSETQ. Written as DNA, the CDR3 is TGCGCCAGCAGCTTGAGGGCGGGAAACACCGGGGAGCTGTTTTTT. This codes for CASSLRAGNTGELFF.

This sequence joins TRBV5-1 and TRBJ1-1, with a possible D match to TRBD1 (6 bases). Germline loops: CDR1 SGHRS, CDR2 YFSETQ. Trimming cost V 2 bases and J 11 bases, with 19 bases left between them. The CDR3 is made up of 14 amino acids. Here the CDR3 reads CASSLDRGGNQAFF. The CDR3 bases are TGCGCCAGCAGCTTAGACAGAGGGGGAAATCAGGCTTTCTTT. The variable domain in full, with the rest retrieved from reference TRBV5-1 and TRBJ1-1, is KAGVTQTPRYLIKTRGQQVTLSCSPISGHRSVSWYQQTPGQGLQFLFEYFSETQRNKGNFPGRFSGRQFSNSRSEMNVSTLELGDSALYLCASSLDRGGNQAFFGQGTRLTVV.

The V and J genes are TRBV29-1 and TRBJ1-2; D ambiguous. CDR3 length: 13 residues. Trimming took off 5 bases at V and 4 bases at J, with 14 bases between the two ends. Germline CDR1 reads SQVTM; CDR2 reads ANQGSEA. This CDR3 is CSVSPLVFYGYTF. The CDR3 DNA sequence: TGCAGCGTTTCCCCACTAGTATTCTATGGCTACACCTTC.

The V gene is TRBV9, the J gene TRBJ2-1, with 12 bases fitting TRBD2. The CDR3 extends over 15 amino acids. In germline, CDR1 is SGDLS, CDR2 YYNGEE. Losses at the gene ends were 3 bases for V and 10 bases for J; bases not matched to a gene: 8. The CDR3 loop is CASSARTSGNEEQFF. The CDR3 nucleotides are TGTGCCAGCAGCGCCCGGACTAGCGGGAACGAGGAGCAGTTCTTC.

CDR3 nucleotides: TGTGCCAGCAGCCCTGACAGGAACATTCAGTACTTC. Translation gives CASSPDRNIQYF. The chain uses TRBV28 and TRBJ2-4, with D possibly being TRBD1 (6 bases). From germline, CDR1 is MDHEN and CDR2 SYDVKM. The V end was cut by 6 bases, the J end by 7 bases, with 10 bases between. This CDR3 region has 12 residues.

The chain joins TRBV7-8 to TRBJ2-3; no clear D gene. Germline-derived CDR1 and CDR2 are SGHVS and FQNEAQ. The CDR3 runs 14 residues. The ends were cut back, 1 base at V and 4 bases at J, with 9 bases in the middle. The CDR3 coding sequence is TGTGCCAGCAGCTTAGGAGGAGCAGCAGATACGCAGTATTTT. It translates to CASSLGGAADTQYF.

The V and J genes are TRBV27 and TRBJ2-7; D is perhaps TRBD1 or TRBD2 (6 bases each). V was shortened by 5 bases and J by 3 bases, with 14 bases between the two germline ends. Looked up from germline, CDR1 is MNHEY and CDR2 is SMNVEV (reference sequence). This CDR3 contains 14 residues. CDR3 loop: CASSTIRGGYEQYF. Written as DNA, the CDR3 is TGTGCCAGCAGTACCATCAGGGGAGGCTACGAGCAGTACTTC.

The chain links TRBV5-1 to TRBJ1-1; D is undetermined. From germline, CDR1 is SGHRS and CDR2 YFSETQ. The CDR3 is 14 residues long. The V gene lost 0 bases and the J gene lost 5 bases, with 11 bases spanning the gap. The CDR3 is CASSLGTSRTEAFF. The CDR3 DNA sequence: TGCGCCAGCAGCTTGGGTACCTCACGGACTGAAGCTTTCTTT.

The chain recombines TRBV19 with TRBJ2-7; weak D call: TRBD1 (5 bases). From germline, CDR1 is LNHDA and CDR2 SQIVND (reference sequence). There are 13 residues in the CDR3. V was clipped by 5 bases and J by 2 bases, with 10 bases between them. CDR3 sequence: CASSADRTYEQYF. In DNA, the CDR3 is TGTGCCAGTAGTGCCGACAGAACCTACGAGCAGTACTTC.

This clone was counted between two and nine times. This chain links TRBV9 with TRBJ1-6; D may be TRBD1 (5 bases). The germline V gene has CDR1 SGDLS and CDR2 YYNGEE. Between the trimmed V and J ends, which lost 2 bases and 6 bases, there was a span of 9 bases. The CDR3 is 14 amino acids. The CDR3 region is CASSVRGANSPLHF. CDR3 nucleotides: TGTGCCAGCAGCGTGCGCGGGGCTAATTCACCCCTCCACTTT.

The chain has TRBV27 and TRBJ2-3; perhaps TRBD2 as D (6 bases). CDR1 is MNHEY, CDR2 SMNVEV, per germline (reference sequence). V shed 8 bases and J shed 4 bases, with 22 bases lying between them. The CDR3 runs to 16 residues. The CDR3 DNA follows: TGTGCCAGCGTCGGCGGTCTGCGGGGCGCGCCAGATACGCAGTATTTT. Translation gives CASVGGLRGAPDTQYF.